The 24 T cell receptor beta chains in this list originate from one sample, sequenced in a study of shared clonotypes between healthy human individuals. The repertoire was sequenced with immunoSEQ multiplex PCR; TCRdb's copy has only in-frame clones and lacks some. Of over a million clones in the sample, roughly 80% were seen once. Source material: memory CD4+ T cells sorted from blood. Documented subset: CD45RA-negative fraction. The receptors were gathered from a man younger than 30 in good health.

The rearrangement uses TRBV5-1 and TRBJ2-3; tentatively, D is TRBD1 (5 bases). CDR3 length: 14 amino acids. Germline CDR1 is SGHRS and CDR2 is YFSETQ. Trimming pared 3 bases from V and 3 bases from J, leaving 11 bases between. The CDR3 nucleotides read TGCGCCAGCAGCTCCAGGGTGGTAACAGATACGCAGTATTTT. Protein sequence: CASSSRVVTDTQYF.

The chain couples TRBV19 to TRBJ2-2, with 7 bases fitting TRBD1. The length of the CDR3 is 16 residues. V lost 5 bases, J lost 1 base, and 7 bases stayed unmatched. Germline V lookup: CDR1 LNHDA, CDR2 SQIVND (reference sequence). In DNA form, the CDR3 reads TGTGCCAGTAGTCCGCGACAGGGTCTGAACACCGGGGAGCTGTTTTTT. Protein sequence: CASSPRQGLNTGELFF. Filled out from reference TRBV19 and TRBJ2-2, the complete variable domain reads DGGITQSPKYLFRKEGQNVTLSCEQNLNHDAMYWYRQDPGQGLRLIYYSQIVNDFQKGDIAEGYSVSREKKESFPLTVTSAQKNPTAFYLCASSPRQGLNTGELFFGEGSRLTVL.

V gene TRBV4-1 combines with J gene TRBJ2-7; no definite D call. The CDR3 extends over 16 amino acids. The V and J ends lost 0 bases and 1 base respectively, with 13 bases between them. The germline gives CDR1 MGHRA, CDR2 YSYEKL. CDR3 in DNA: TGCGCCAGCAGCCAAGATAGTTCCAGTTTTTCCTACGAGCAGTACTTC. Translating it yields CASSQDSSSFSYEQYF.

Written as DNA, the CDR3 is TGTGCCACCAGCAGAGATCTCGTTAGCGGGATCCAGGAGACCCAGTACTTC. Translation gives CATSRDLVSGIQETQYF. The J gene is TRBJ2-5, the V gene TRBV15; TRBD2 matches 8 bases. The CDR3 extends over 17 amino acids. Losses at the gene ends were 0 bases for V and 5 bases for J; bases not matched to a gene: 11. The germline V gene encodes CDR1 LNHNV and CDR2 YYDKDF (reference sequence).

This clone was seen just once. CDR3 bases: TGCGCCAGCAGCTTGGGCCCCGTGGGCAATGAGCAGTTCTTC. Protein product: CASSLGPVGNEQFF. The chain couples TRBV5-1 to TRBJ2-1; D gene ambiguous. Between the trimmed V and J ends, which lost 0 bases and 6 bases, there was a span of 10 bases. The CDR3 covers 14 residues. Germline CDR1 is SGHRS and CDR2 is YFSETQ.

V and J are TRBV5-1 and TRBJ1-2, with a tentative D call TRBD1 (5 bases). This CDR3 is 15 amino acids long. V lost 4 bases to trimming and J lost 1 base, with 14 bases between them. CDR1 and CDR2 (germline): SGHRS, YFSETQ. The CDR3, as DNA: TGCGCCAGCAGCATAGGCGGGGGAAATAACTATGGCTACACCTTC. Its protein is CASSIGGGNNYGYTF.

This chain connects TRBV7-2 to TRBJ2-7; TRBD2 matches 11 bases. This CDR3 region has 16 residues. V gave up 2 bases and J gave up 7 bases; unmatched junction bases: 10. The germline CDR1 and CDR2 sequences are SGHTA and FQGNSA. CDR3 DNA: TGTGCCAGCAGCTTAAGGATTGGGACTAGCGGAGGGGAGCAGTACTTC. Encoded protein: CASSLRIGTSGGEQYF.

This clone was observed many times. This sample also contains other DNA sequences that code for the same CDR3. V is TRBV18 and J is TRBJ2-3; D is uncertain. Germline V gives CDR1 KGHSH, CDR2 LQKENI. Trimming took off 3 bases at V and 2 bases at J, with 3 bases between the two ends. The CDR3 extends over 12 amino acids. CDR3 protein: CASSPNTDTQYF. The CDR3 DNA sequence: TGTGCCAGCTCACCTAACACAGATACGCAGTATTTT.

The chain combines TRBV29-1 with TRBJ1-2; D may be TRBD1 (6 bases). V lost 2 bases and J 3 bases, leaving 10 bases between the germline ends. The CDR3 totals 13 residues. Germline V gene lookup returns CDR1 SQVTM and CDR2 ANQGSEA. Here the CDR3 reads CSVERGAYYGYTF. In DNA, the CDR3 is TGCAGCGTTGAAAGGGGGGCCTACTATGGCTACACCTTC. Drawing the rest from reference TRBV29-1 and TRBJ1-2, the complete variable domain is SAVISQKPSRDICQRGTSLTIQCQVDSQVTMMFWYRQQPGQSLTLIATANQGSEATYESGFVIDKFPISRPNLTFSTLTVSNMSPEDSSIYLCSVERGAYYGYTFGSGTRLTVV.

The chain is built from TRBV4-1 and TRBJ2-5; 9 bases agree with TRBD1. The end of the DNA is better explained by TRBJ2-7, so the J call may be wrong. Per germline, CDR1 MGHRA and CDR2 YSYEKL. The length of the CDR3 is 17 residues. The CDR3 region has the DNA TGCGCCAGCAGCCATGTAAGGACCGGGACAGGGTCCTACGAGCAGTACTTC. Residues: CASSHVRTGTGSYEQYF.

CDR3 sequence reads: CASGLESSGAAQYF. CDR3 DNA sequence: TGTGCTAGTGGTTTGGAGTCTAGCGGGGCGGCGCAGTATTTT. V usage is TRBV12-5 and J usage is TRBJ2-3, with TRBD2 matching 9 bases. Germline loops: CDR1 LGHNT, CDR2 FRNRAP. CDR3 length: 14 amino acids. J was trimmed by 10 bases and V by 1 base; bases with no gene match: 6. Full variable domain (outside the CDR3, taken from reference TRBV12-5 and TRBJ2-3): DARVTQTPRHKVTEMGQEVTMRCQPILGHNTVFWYRQTMMQGLELLAYFRNRAPLDDSGMPKDRFSAEMPDATLATLKIQPSEPRDSAVYFCASGLESSGAAQYFGPGTRLTVL.

The chain links TRBV7-9 to TRBJ2-7; 8 bases fit TRBD2. This CDR3 spans 15 amino acids. The germline CDR1 and CDR2 sequences are SEHNR and FQNEAQ (reference sequence). V lost 1 base to trimming and J lost 1 base; unmatched junction nucleotides: 3. Here the CDR3 reads CASSLVGGVSYEQYF. In DNA, the CDR3 is TGTGCCAGCAGCTTAGTCGGGGGGGTTTCCTACGAGCAGTACTTC. Combining the CDR3 with reference TRBV7-9 and TRBJ2-7 gives the whole variable domain DTGVSQNPRHKITKRGQNVTFRCDPISEHNRLYWYRQTLGQGPEFLTYFQNEAQLEKSRLLSDRFSAERPKGSFSTLEIQRTEQGDSAMYLCASSLVGGVSYEQYFGPGTRLTVT.

For this clone: It may be a read error: a sequence one base away is much more abundant. Other DNA sequences in this specimen translate into the identical CDR3. The CDR3: CASSRDNSYEQYF. CDR3 nucleotides: TGTGCCAGCAGCAGGGACAACTCCTACGAGCAGTACTTC. This chain uses TRBV7-9 with TRBJ2-7, with D perhaps TRBD1 (6 bases). The length of the CDR3 is 13 residues. Germline V gene sequence: CDR1 SEHNR, CDR2 FQNEAQ (reference sequence). Trimming pared 5 bases from V and 0 bases from J, leaving 8 bases between. The variable domain in full, completed from reference TRBV7-9 and TRBJ2-7, reads DTGVSQNPRHKITKRGQNVTFRCDPISEHNRLYWYRQTLGQGPEFLTYFQNEAQLEKSRLLSDRFSAERPKGSFSTLEIQRTEQGDSAMYLCASSRDNSYEQYFGPGTRLTVT.

The genes are TRBV5-6 and TRBJ1-2, with D uncertain. CDR1 is SGHDT and CDR2 is YYEEEE in the germline V gene. V was clipped by 1 base and J by 6 bases, with 13 bases between them. The CDR3 runs 14 residues. Here the CDR3 DNA reads TGTGCCAGCAGCTTGTCCGGCCCCTCGGATGGCTACACCTTC. It is translated as CASSLSGPSDGYTF.

This chain uses TRBV7-2 with TRBJ1-2, with TRBD1 matching 8 bases. Germline values: CDR1 SGHTA, CDR2 FQGNSA. Trimming removed 5 bases from V and 4 bases from J; junction bases left unmatched: 6. The CDR3 spans 14 residues. Written as DNA, the CDR3 is TGTGCCAGCAGCCGAGACAGGGGCCTCTATGGCTACACCTTC. This gives the protein CASSRDRGLYGYTF.

With regard to this clone: In the same sample, other DNA sequences code for this CDR3. This chain connects TRBV7-2 to TRBJ2-2, with D unresolved. Between the trimmed V and J ends, which lost 3 bases and 1 base, there was a span of 6 bases. Germline CDR1 reads SGHTA; CDR2 reads FQGNSA. The CDR3 loop spans 14 amino acids. CDR3 loop: CASSFVGNTGELFF. As DNA, the CDR3 is TGTGCCAGCAGCTTTGTGGGGAACACCGGGGAGCTGTTTTTT.

This clone appeared a few times. V is TRBV27 and J is TRBJ1-1; the D gene is possibly TRBD1 (6 bases). The length of the CDR3 is 15 residues. Germline-derived CDR1 and CDR2 are MNHEY and SMNVEV (reference sequence). Trimming removed 2 bases from V and 5 bases from J, with 15 bases in between. The CDR3 DNA follows: TGTGCCAGCAGTTTAGGGTCAGGGGCAGGGACTGAAGCTTTCTTT. Its protein is CASSLGSGAGTEAFF.

V usage is TRBV5-1 and J usage is TRBJ2-3; 8 bases map to TRBD2. CDR3 length: 15 residues. The germline gives CDR1 SGHRS, CDR2 YFSETQ. V gave up 6 bases and J gave up 2 bases; unmatched junction bases: 8. The CDR3 reads CASTTGGDPTDTQYF. The CDR3 bases are TGCGCCAGCACGACCGGGGGGGACCCCACAGATACGCAGTATTTT.

The chain employs TRBV5-1 and TRBJ2-2; 7 nucleotides match TRBD2. V shed 2 bases and J 6 bases; nucleotides not matched to a gene: 7. The CDR3 has 15 amino acids. Germline CDR1 and CDR2: SGHRS and YFSETQ. The CDR3 nucleotides are TGCGCCAGCAGCTTCGCTGGGAGGGAGTCCGGGGAGCTGTTTTTT. It yields the protein CASSFAGRESGELFF.

In its sample, this clone was seen a few times. This chain joins TRBV5-4 and TRBJ2-7; TRBD2 aligns across 12 bases. The V gene's germline CDR1 is SGHNT and CDR2 YYREEE (reference sequence). With 3 bases clipped from V and 6 bases from J, the junction kept 4 bases outside the gene matches. The CDR3 contains 14 residues. CDR3 DNA: TGTGCCAGCAGCTACCCGGGACTAGCGGGCGAGCAGTACTTC. This codes for CASSYPGLAGEQYF.

The rearrangement joins TRBV19 to TRBJ2-3; D call uncertain. Looked up from germline, CDR1 is LNHDA and CDR2 is SQIVND (reference sequence). The CDR3 runs 14 residues. V was cut by 7 bases and J by 2 bases, with 13 bases left in between. CDR3: CASNLGSDTDTQYF. The CDR3 DNA sequence: TGTGCCAGTAATTTGGGAAGCGACACAGATACGCAGTATTTT.

The chain carries TRBV2 and TRBJ2-6; D unresolved. Germline V lookup: CDR1 SNHLY, CDR2 FYNNEI. The CDR3 runs to 14 residues. V was trimmed by 4 bases and J by 0 bases, leaving 4 bases between them. CDR3 sequence (DNA): TGTGCCAGCAGTGCCGCCTCTGGGGCCAACGTCCTGACTTTC. Translating it yields CASSAASGANVLTF. The entire variable domain, with the rest obtained from reference TRBV2 and TRBJ2-6, is as follows: EPEVTQTPSHQVTQMGQEVILRCVPISNHLYFYWYRQILGQKVEFLVSFYNNEISEKSEIFDDQFSVERPDGSNFTLKIRSTKLEDSAMYFCASSAASGANVLTFGAGSRLTVL.

This chain uses TRBV4-1 with TRBJ2-4, with TRBD1 as a possible D gene (5 bases). Germline CDR1 is MGHRA and CDR2 is YSYEKL. V was shortened by 0 bases and J by 8 bases, with 14 bases between the two germline ends. This CDR3 region has 15 residues. CDR3 loop: CASSQERAGIDIQYF. The CDR3 DNA reads as TGCGCCAGCAGCCAAGAAAGGGCAGGGATAGACATTCAGTACTTC.

The rearrangement uses TRBV12-5 and TRBJ2-1; 13 positions agree with TRBD2. In germline, CDR1 is LGHNT, CDR2 FRNRAP. The CDR3 is 15 amino acids. The V segment lost 6 bases and the J segment 10 bases; nucleotides outside the gene matches: 9. The CDR3 reads CASGQGLAGYDEQFF. In nucleotides, the CDR3 is TGTGCTAGTGGGCAGGGACTAGCGGGATACGACGAGCAGTTCTTC.